Listed below are T cell receptor beta chains from one sample, sequenced in a study of T cell responses to AZD1222 COVID-19 vaccine. The data were produced by immunoSEQ multiplex PCR, yet TCRdb's version contains in-frame clones alone and is incomplete. The sample lists approximately 180,000 clones, roughly 88% seen once, with more than 7% in the top ten. The material was peripheral blood, obtained on day 0 of AZD1222 vaccination. These receptor sequences come from an adult in good health. Both conserved end residues are trimmed from each CDR3. Size values are once, few and many counts, or a class for expanded clones, and some rows have none.

abundance: many
v_gene: TRBV6-1
CDR3aa: ASSEGYNSPLH

abundance: .
v_gene: TRBV11-2
CDR3aa: ASSISGGAGGELF

abundance: .
v_gene: TRBV28
CDR3aa: ASSFEDRGPGLYEQY

abundance: .
v_gene: TRBV9
CDR3aa: ASSEAPDDHSYEQY

abundance: .
v_gene: TRBV6-6
CDR3aa: ASSPFAATGVYGYT

abundance: .
v_gene: TRBV9
CDR3aa: ASSDRMNTGELF

abundance: few
v_gene: TRBV4-2
CDR3aa: ASSQDLYEQY

abundance: .
v_gene: TRBV21-1
CDR3aa: ASSPGLQNEQF

abundance: once
v_gene: TRBV5-1
CDR3aa: ASSLEGTGVSEQY

abundance: .
v_gene: TRBV19
CDR3aa: ASRLGQGAGETQY

abundance: .
v_gene: TRBV18
CDR3aa: ASSPASGTAWTGELF

abundance: .
v_gene: TRBV5-6
CDR3aa: ASSLGADFEKLF

abundance: .
v_gene: TRBV30
CDR3aa: AWSVSGPGELF

abundance: .
v_gene: TRBV7-3
CDR3aa: ASSSRGGPYEQY

abundance: few
v_gene: TRBV7-2
CDR3aa: ASSLAQTSGYYEQY

abundance: .
v_gene: TRBV5-1
CDR3aa: ASSFAKGTGNTEAF

abundance: .
v_gene: TRBV7-3
CDR3aa: ASSFTGGALETQY

abundance: .
v_gene: TRBV28
CDR3aa: ASSLGGGTYEQY

abundance: .
v_gene: TRBV11-2
CDR3aa: ASSFLGTGHLARGNTIY

abundance: .
v_gene: TRBV9
CDR3aa: ASSPRGRYEQY

abundance: .
v_gene: TRBV2
CDR3aa: ASSFQQNTEAF

abundance: .
v_gene: TRBV7-8
CDR3aa: ASSRDRRTGGPRYQETQY

abundance: .
v_gene: TRBV4-1
CDR3aa: ASSPGTGEWEKLF

abundance: .
v_gene: TRBV5-1
CDR3aa: ASSFGTGYT

abundance: .
v_gene: TRBV4-2
CDR3aa: ASSQDPLSYNRKFSTDTQY

abundance: .
v_gene: TRBV14
CDR3aa: ASSHPGLAGGGQETQY

abundance: .
v_gene: TRBV3-1/TRBV3-2
CDR3aa: ASSQDPGSRANSPLH

abundance: .
v_gene: TRBV7-8
CDR3aa: ASSSAGGGRETQY

abundance: .
v_gene: TRBV21-1
CDR3aa: ASRKRTTGGPCYSNQPQH

abundance: .
v_gene: TRBV6-1
CDR3aa: ASSEASTIGEKLF

abundance: .
v_gene: TRBV6-1
CDR3aa: ASSEPGRGVGGELF

abundance: once
v_gene: TRBV2
CDR3aa: ARGDRTNTEAF

abundance: .
v_gene: TRBV30
CDR3aa: AWSVGPIQPQH

abundance: .
v_gene: TRBV11-2
CDR3aa: ASGPLGGPNEQF

abundance: .
v_gene: TRBV6-5
CDR3aa: AGRQGMAGELF

abundance: .
v_gene: TRBV2
CDR3aa: ASRRGRATEAF

abundance: .
v_gene: TRBV12-5
CDR3aa: ASGPEGRGGSGELF

abundance: .
v_gene: TRBV6-5
CDR3aa: ASSPDRDMNQPQH

abundance: .
v_gene: TRBV2
CDR3aa: ASSDGQGSGANVLT

abundance: .
v_gene: TRBV5-1
CDR3aa: ASSGGLAGEQY

abundance: .
v_gene: TRBV5-6
CDR3aa: ASSRDRGTYEQY

abundance: .
v_gene: TRBV5-1
CDR3aa: ASSLGQNYEQY

abundance: .
v_gene: TRBV7-2
CDR3aa: ASSLALAGNEQF

abundance: .
v_gene: TRBV15
CDR3aa: ATSRGGYQETQY

abundance: .
v_gene: TRBV19
CDR3aa: ASTKGQGNTGELF

abundance: .
v_gene: TRBV28
CDR3aa: ASSPGGRYNEQF

abundance: .
v_gene: TRBV6-5
CDR3aa: ASSYAGGVYGYT

abundance: .
v_gene: TRBV20-1
CDR3aa: SAAMNTEAF

abundance: .
v_gene: TRBV19
CDR3aa: ASSTRDVREQY

abundance: .
v_gene: TRBV11-2
CDR3aa: ASSLSGERYEQY

abundance: once
v_gene: TRBV9
CDR3aa: ASSAGGGANYGYT

abundance: .
v_gene: TRBV4-3
CDR3aa: ASSQGRNNLYNEQF

abundance: few
v_gene: TRBV28
CDR3aa: ASSFPTANTEAF

abundance: once
v_gene: TRBV4-3
CDR3aa: ASSQEGGRGSDTQY

abundance: .
v_gene: TRBV12-3/TRBV12-4
CDR3aa: ASSRGFRDKF

abundance: once
v_gene: TRBV28
CDR3aa: ASSPAQTVGGYT

abundance: .
v_gene: TRBV7-9
CDR3aa: ASSLRSNQPQH

abundance: .
v_gene: TRBV19
CDR3aa: ASSTGGQGTDTQY

abundance: .
v_gene: TRBV4-3
CDR3aa: ASSQDRAGVGYGYT